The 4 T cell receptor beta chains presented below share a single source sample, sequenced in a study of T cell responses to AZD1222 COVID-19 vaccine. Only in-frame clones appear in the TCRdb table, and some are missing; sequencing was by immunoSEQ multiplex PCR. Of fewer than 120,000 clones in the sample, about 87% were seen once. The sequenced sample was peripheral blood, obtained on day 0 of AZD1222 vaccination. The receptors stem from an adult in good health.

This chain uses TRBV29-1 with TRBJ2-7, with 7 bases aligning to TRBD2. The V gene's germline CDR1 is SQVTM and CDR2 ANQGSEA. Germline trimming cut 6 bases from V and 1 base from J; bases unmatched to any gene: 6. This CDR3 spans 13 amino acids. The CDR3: CSVTGTNSYEQYF. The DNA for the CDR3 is TGCAGCGTGACCGGGACTAATTCCTACGAGCAGTACTTC.

The CDR3 nucleotides are TGTGCCAGCAGCCGCCGCGGGACAGGATCGATTAATTCACCCCTCCACTTT. This encodes CASSRRGTGSINSPLHF. The chain couples TRBV11-2 to TRBJ1-6; 8 bases match TRBD1. J gave up 6 bases and V 5 bases, and 12 bases lay outside the gene matches. Germline-derived CDR1 and CDR2 are SGHAT and FQNNGV. The CDR3 runs to 17 residues.

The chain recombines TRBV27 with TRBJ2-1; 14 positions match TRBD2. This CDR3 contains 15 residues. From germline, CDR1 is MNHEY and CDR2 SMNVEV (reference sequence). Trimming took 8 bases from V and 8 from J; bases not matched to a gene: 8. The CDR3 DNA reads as TGTGCCAGCCGGGGGACTAGCGGGAGTATCCATGAGCAGTTCTTC. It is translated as CASRGTSGSIHEQFF.

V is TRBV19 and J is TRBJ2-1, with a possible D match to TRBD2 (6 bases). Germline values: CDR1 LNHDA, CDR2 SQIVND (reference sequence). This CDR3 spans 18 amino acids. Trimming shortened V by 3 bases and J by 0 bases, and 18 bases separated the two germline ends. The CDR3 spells CASSMLGTPPSSYNEQFF. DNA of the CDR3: TGTGCCAGTAGTATGCTCGGGACTCCACCCAGCTCCTACAATGAGCAGTTCTTC.